Here is one TCR beta chain with its context. The repertoire was sequenced with immunoSEQ multiplex PCR; TCRdb's copy has only in-frame clones and lacks some. The sample lists about 94,000 clones, nearly 80% occurring once. This record belongs to a study of blood T cell repertoires in COVID-19. Per germline, CDR1 SQVTM and CDR2 ANQGSEA. V was clipped by 3 bases and J by 7 bases; unmatched bases: 3. The CDR3 extends over 11 amino acids. The genes are TRBV29-1 and TRBJ2-7; 7 nucleotides align to TRBD2. The specimen sequenced was peripheral blood. The source of this sequence is a man aged 65 to 79 with COVID-19, enrolled during active disease. The DNA for the CDR3 is TGCAGCGTTGATGGCGGGGGTGAGCAGTACTTC. Residues: CSVDGGGEQYF.